This TCR beta chain was sequenced during a study of T cell responses to AZD1222 COVID-19 vaccine. Study overall: Whether given at about 4 or about 12 weeks, second doses were pooled. Broader study findings: The donor cohort was predominantly white British with a female majority, and clonal diversity may have been underestimated. Vaccine-related CD4 TCRs covered spike, predominating at 160-218 and 743-854. Sampled repertoires all dated from after the peak T cell response.

A remark on this clone: What it binds is not known.

CDR3 length: 17 residues. The germline CDR1 and CDR2 sequences are KGHSH and LQKENI. The ends were cut back, 6 bases at V and 4 bases at J, with 22 bases in the middle. Measured with immunoSEQ multiplex PCR; TCRdb has only the in-frame clones, and not every one. The profile shows 100,000 or so clones, about four fifths of them singletons. The sample was peripheral blood, taken on day 0 of AZD1222 vaccination. This clonotype originated in an adult in good health. The V and J genes are TRBV18 and TRBJ1-3; a possible D gene is TRBD1 (5 bases). The CDR3 nucleotides are TGTGCCAGCTCGATGACAGTTCCAGCGGGATTCGGAAACACCATATATTTT. Its protein is CASSMTVPAGFGNTIYF.